These T cell receptor beta chains were read from a single sample in a study of immune evolution from preneoplasia to lung adenocarcinoma. Assay: immunoSEQ multiplex PCR; the TCRdb copy retains only in-frame clones and omits some. The sample gives about 12,000 clones, about 85% of which show up once; 3% to 4% is in the top ten. Material for sequencing was FFPE tissue from an adenomatous hyperplasia lung lesion. The receptors originated from a person aged 50-70 years with lung adenocarcinoma. The CDR3 runs from the conserved cysteine through the conserved F or W. Fields, in order: V gene, clone size, J gene, D gene, CDR3 protein, CDR3 DNA. D genes are given only for firm matches. Size values are once, few and many counts, or a class for expanded clones, and some rows have none.

V: TRBV6-1
size: .
J: TRBJ2-2
D: .
CDR3: CASREAVAGGELFF
DNA: TGTGCCAGCAGAGAGGCCGTGGCGGGCGGGGAGCTGTTTTTT

V: TRBV6-5
size: .
J: TRBJ1-2
D: .
CDR3: CASSPAGGYGYTF
DNA: TGTGCCAGCAGTCCCGCAGGTGGCTATGGCTACACCTTC

V: TRBV4-2
size: .
J: TRBJ1-5
D: .
CDR3: CASSQDWQGNQPQHF
DNA: TGTGCCAGCAGCCAAGATTGGCAGGGGAATCAGCCCCAGCATTTT

V: TRBV11-2
size: .
J: TRBJ2-7
D: .
CDR3: CASSLNSYEQYF
DNA: TGTGCCAGCAGCTTGAACAGCTACGAGCAGTACTTC

V: TRBV2
size: .
J: TRBJ2-1
D: .
CDR3: CASSETGFLYNEQFF
DNA: TGTGCCAGCAGTGAAACCGGGTTCCTATACAATGAGCAGTTCTTC

V: TRBV11-3
size: .
J: TRBJ2-1
D: .
CDR3: CASSRDYEQFF
DNA: TGTGCCAGCAGCCGGGATTATGAGCAGTTCTTC

V: TRBV9
size: .
J: TRBJ2-3
D: .
CDR3: CASSVAFGVDTQYF
DNA: TGTGCCAGCAGCGTAGCTTTTGGGGTAGATACGCAGTATTTT

V: TRBV14
size: .
J: TRBJ2-2
D: .
CDR3: CASREQQATGELFF
DNA: TGTGCCAGCAGGGAACAACAAGCTACCGGGGAGCTGTTTTTT

V: TRBV2
size: .
J: TRBJ1-1
D: .
CDR3: CASSEAGYENTEAFF
DNA: TGTGCCAGCAGTGAGGCAGGGTACGAGAACACTGAAGCTTTCTTT

V: TRBV6-5
size: .
J: TRBJ2-1
D: TRBD2
CDR3: CASKGRERYNEQFF
DNA: TGTGCCAGCAAGGGGCGGGAGCGGTACAATGAGCAGTTCTTC

V: TRBV5-1
size: .
J: TRBJ2-3
D: TRBD2
CDR3: CASTAGGRANTDTQYF
DNA: TGCGCCAGCACCGCGGGGGGGAGGGCCAACACAGATACGCAGTATTTT

V: TRBV15
size: .
J: TRBJ1-2
D: TRBD1
CDR3: CATSREGTGQEGYTF
DNA: TGTGCCACCAGCAGAGAGGGGACAGGGCAGGAAGGCTACACCTTC

V: TRBV7-9
size: few
J: TRBJ2-1
D: TRBD2
CDR3: CASSRGTSGNNEQFF
DNA: TGTGCCAGCAGCCGGGGGACTAGCGGAAACAATGAGCAGTTCTTC

V: TRBV28
size: .
J: TRBJ2-5
D: .
CDR3: CASSLRRQNYQETQYF
DNA: TGTGCCAGCAGTTTACGCCGCCAAAACTACCAAGAGACCCAGTACTTC

V: TRBV18
size: .
J: TRBJ2-2
D: .
CDR3: CASSERQAPGELFF
DNA: TGTGCCAGCTCCGAACGACAGGCCCCCGGGGAGCTGTTTTTT

V: TRBV7-9
size: .
J: TRBJ1-1
D: .
CDR3: CASSFLTDTAAFF
DNA: TGTGCCAGCAGCTTCTTAACGGATACGGCGGCTTTCTTT

V: TRBV28
size: .
J: TRBJ2-7
D: .
CDR3: CASSFGSNYEQYF
DNA: TGTGCCAGCAGTTTCGGCAGTAACTACGAGCAGTACTTC

V: TRBV6-5
size: once
J: TRBJ1-1
D: .
CDR3: CASSSLWVGTTEAFF
DNA: TGTGCCAGCAGTTCCCTTTGGGTGGGCACTACTGAAGCTTTCTTT

V: TRBV6-6
size: .
J: TRBJ1-3
D: .
CDR3: CASSRDSVSGNTIYF
DNA: TGTGCCAGCAGCCGAGACAGCGTCTCTGGAAACACCATATATTTT

V: TRBV11-3
size: once
J: TRBJ2-5
D: .
CDR3: CASSSTGGSETQYF
DNA: TGTGCCAGCAGCTCCACTGGGGGTTCAGAGACCCAGTACTTC

V: TRBV28
size: .
J: TRBJ1-4
D: .
CDR3: CASSLGWPSNEKLFF
DNA: TGTGCCAGCAGCCTCGGTTGGCCTTCTAATGAAAAACTGTTTTTT

V: TRBV19
size: .
J: TRBJ1-5
D: .
CDR3: CASSIDGQGRQPQHF
DNA: TGTGCCAGTAGTATAGATGGGCAGGGACGTCAGCCCCAGCATTTT

V: TRBV7-3
size: .
J: TRBJ2-1
D: TRBD1
CDR3: CASSLGTGYSNEQFF
DNA: TGTGCCAGCAGCTTAGGGACAGGGTATTCCAATGAGCAGTTCTTC

V: TRBV10-3
size: few
J: TRBJ1-2
D: .
CDR3: CAITQRGGNYGYTF
DNA: TGTGCCATCACCCAGCGGGGGGGCAACTATGGCTACACCTTC

V: TRBV28
size: .
J: TRBJ2-3
D: TRBD2
CDR3: CASSPLGREAAGLTDTQYF
DNA: TGTGCCAGCAGTCCCCTTGGGCGGGAGGCCGCGGGTCTGACAGATACGCAGTATTTT

V: TRBV30
size: .
J: TRBJ2-3
D: .
CDR3: CAWSANSGGADTQYF
DNA: TGTGCCTGGAGCGCTAATTCCGGGGGCGCAGATACGCAGTATTTT

V: TRBV6-1
size: .
J: TRBJ2-7
D: .
CDR3: CASSEVQEFSYEQYF
DNA: TGTGCCAGCAGTGAAGTTCAGGAGTTCTCCTACGAGCAGTACTTC

V: TRBV7-7
size: .
J: TRBJ2-1
D: .
CDR3: CASSLDAGRYNEQFF
DNA: TGTGCCAGCAGCTTAGACGCGGGCCGATACAATGAGCAGTTCTTC

V: TRBV11-3
size: once
J: TRBJ1-3
D: .
CDR3: CASSFKELDGNTIYF
DNA: TGTGCCAGCAGCTTCAAGGAGTTGGATGGAAACACCATATATTTT

V: TRBV9
size: .
J: TRBJ2-3
D: TRBD1
CDR3: CASSTTDRPQAEDTQYF
DNA: TGTGCCAGCAGCACTACGGACAGGCCCCAAGCCGAAGATACGCAGTATTTT

V: TRBV7-3
size: .
J: TRBJ2-3
D: TRBD2
CDR3: CASSPHGRPPTDTQYF
DNA: TGTGCCAGCAGCCCACACGGGAGGCCCCCCACAGATACGCAGTATTTT

V: TRBV7-2
size: .
J: TRBJ1-1
D: TRBD1
CDR3: CASSLVQGMNTEAFF
DNA: TGTGCCAGCAGCTTAGTACAGGGGATGAACACTGAAGCTTTCTTT

V: TRBV28
size: .
J: TRBJ1-1
D: .
CDR3: CAIVPPGQNTEAFF
DNA: TGTGCCATCGTACCTCCGGGACAGAACACTGAAGCTTTCTTT

V: TRBV5-1
size: .
J: TRBJ1-1
D: TRBD1
CDR3: CASRPDRRTEAFF
DNA: TGCGCCAGCAGACCGGACAGGAGGACTGAAGCTTTCTTT

V: TRBV5-6
size: .
J: TRBJ1-1
D: TRBD1
CDR3: CASRMWTGWTEAFF
DNA: TGTGCCAGCCGCATGTGGACAGGGTGGACTGAAGCTTTCTTT

V: TRBV19
size: .
J: TRBJ1-3
D: .
CDR3: CASRWNRGNTIYF
DNA: TGTGCCAGCCGCTGGAACCGTGGAAACACCATATATTTT

V: TRBV19
size: .
J: TRBJ2-7
D: .
CDR3: CASSILLSYEQYF
DNA: TGTGCCAGTAGTATCTTACTCTCCTACGAGCAGTACTTC

V: TRBV4-2
size: .
J: TRBJ2-7
D: .
CDR3: CASSPGRAPEQYF
DNA: TGTGCCAGCAGCCCCGGGAGAGCGCCCGAGCAGTACTTC

V: TRBV6-6
size: .
J: TRBJ1-1
D: .
CDR3: CASRSDGNTEAFF
DNA: TGTGCCAGTAGATCAGACGGTAACACTGAAGCTTTCTTT

V: TRBV5-5
size: .
J: TRBJ1-1
D: .
CDR3: CASSLADSPTEAFF
DNA: TGTGCCAGCAGCTTGGCAGACAGCCCCACTGAAGCTTTCTTT

V: TRBV7-2
size: few
J: TRBJ1-2
D: TRBD1
CDR3: CASSSSGTGFDGYTF
DNA: TGTGCCAGCAGCTCTTCCGGGACAGGGTTCGATGGCTACACCTTC

V: TRBV5-6
size: few
J: TRBJ2-1
D: TRBD1
CDR3: CASSLKGQGAWDEQFF
DNA: TGTGCCAGCAGCTTGAAGGGACAGGGGGCTTGGGATGAGCAGTTCTTC

V: TRBV7-9
size: .
J: TRBJ1-4
D: .
CDR3: CASSPTGPFLRLFF
DNA: TGTGCCAGCAGCCCTACGGGACCTTTCCTGCGACTGTTTTTT

V: TRBV30
size: .
J: TRBJ2-2
D: .
CDR3: CAWSVWWETNTGELFF
DNA: TGTGCCTGGAGTGTATGGTGGGAAACGAACACCGGGGAGCTGTTTTTT

V: TRBV30
size: .
J: TRBJ2-7
D: .
CDR3: CAWTPPGTNYEQYF
DNA: TGTGCCTGGACCCCCCCCGGGACAAACTACGAGCAGTACTTC

V: TRBV5-1
size: .
J: TRBJ1-1
D: .
CDR3: CASSFIGDTEAFF
DNA: TGCGCCAGCAGCTTCATCGGGGACACTGAAGCTTTCTTT

V: TRBV4-1
size: few
J: TRBJ1-5
D: .
CDR3: CASSQDSTNQPQHF
DNA: TGCGCCAGCAGCCAAGATAGTACGAATCAGCCCCAGCATTTT

V: TRBV27
size: .
J: TRBJ2-7
D: .
CDR3: CASSLATGIGREQYF
DNA: TGTGCCAGCAGTTTGGCGACAGGGATTGGGAGGGAGCAGTACTTC

V: TRBV19
size: once
J: TRBJ1-1
D: .
CDR3: CASSILTNTEAFF
DNA: TGTGCCAGTAGTATACTTACGAACACTGAAGCTTTCTTT